Following are 5 T cell receptor beta chains from one sample sequenced in a study of beta chain features in type 1 diabetes. As every portion of the isolated RNA was reverse transcribed, the sequencing read expressed TCRB transcripts. The method was immunoSEQ multiplex PCR; TCRdb's version includes in-frame clones alone and lacks a portion of them. The repertoire includes about 130,000 clones, 9.2% of them detected once, and about 0.61% sits in the top ten. The sequenced sample was central memory CD4+ T cells from blood. The receptors derive from a man between 18 and 35 years old in good health.

This clone was recorded at least ten times. The J gene is TRBJ2-7, the V gene TRBV29-1; D is possibly TRBD1 (10 bases). From germline, CDR1 is SQVTM and CDR2 ANQGSEA. Trimming shortened V by 4 bases and J by 0 bases, and 34 bases separated the two germline ends. There are 21 residues in the CDR3. The CDR3 coding sequence is TGCAGCGTTGTCGGGTGGGACAGGGGAAAAGCGGGGGGCGTCGACTCCTACGAGCAGTACTTC. It encodes CSVVGWDRGKAGGVDSYEQYF.

This clone has only a few counts. This chain joins TRBV11-2 and TRBJ2-5, with 8 positions matching TRBD1. Losses at the gene ends were 2 bases for V and 5 bases for J; bases not matched to a gene: 7. The V gene's germline CDR1 is SGHAT and CDR2 FQNNGV. The CDR3 totals 15 residues. The CDR3 loop is CASSLRGRGLETQYF. CDR3 nucleotides: TGTGCCAGCAGCTTACGTGGCAGGGGGCTGGAGACCCAGTACTTC.

The genes are TRBV9 and TRBJ2-1; TRBD2 aligns across 10 bases. This CDR3 spans 16 amino acids. V gave up 0 bases and J gave up 9 bases; unmatched junction bases: 9. CDR1 and CDR2 from the germline V gene are SGDLS and YYNGEE. The CDR3 nucleotides read TGTGCCAGCAGCGTAGATTTCGCTAGCGGGGGTCGTGAGCAGTTCTTC. This translates into CASSVDFASGGREQFF.

The V call is TRBV5-4, the J call TRBJ2-5; possibly TRBD1 for D (7 bases). The germline V gene has CDR1 SGHNT and CDR2 YYREEE (reference sequence). CDR3 length equals 15 residues. The V end lost 1 base, the J end lost 3 bases, and 13 bases lay between the germline ends. The CDR3, as DNA: TGTGCCAGCAGCTTGAGCCCAGGGGGGAAAGAGACCCAGTACTTC. Translation: CASSLSPGGKETQYF.

The chain recombines TRBV28 with TRBJ2-6; D gene unclear. This CDR3 comprises 13 residues. Germline-derived CDR1 and CDR2 are MDHEN and SYDVKM. The V gene lost 7 bases and the J gene lost 2 bases, with 6 bases spanning the gap. The DNA of the CDR3 is TGTGCCAGCATAGGAGCTGGGGCCAACGTCCTGACTTTC. Protein sequence: CASIGAGANVLTF.